This T cell receptor (beta chain) was obtained from a study of shared clonotypes between healthy human individuals. Looking at the study overall: Three plates were used per donor for CD4 naive, three for CD4 memory, two for CD8 naive and one for CD8 memory. Broader study findings: The genetic and exposure-history diversity represented was limited by few donors.

This clone has a handful of counts. As yet, its antigen is unknown. In the authors' workflow: For the immunoSEQ data, sequences were junction-only without quality scores, so filtering differed. Data came from immunoSEQ multiplex PCR; TCRdb stores just in-frame clones and leaves some out. Clonal size and the V and J genes are those of that table, whereas D and trimming came from the DNA. Of 2,500,000 or so clones listed, less than 95% are singletons. Trimming cost V 3 bases and J 1 base, with 12 bases left between them. The CDR3 is 15 amino acids. CDR1 is ENHRY and CDR2 is SYGVKD in the germline V gene.

V usage is TRBV10-3 and J usage is TRBJ1-1; D may be TRBD1 (5 bases). The TCR originated in a man aged 18 to 30 in good health. Some clones in this sample may be carry-over from other donors' samples. Specimen: naive CD4+ T cells from PBMCs. The subset was: CD45RA+ positively selected. In DNA form, the CDR3 reads TGTGCCATCAGTGATCGTGACAGACAGAACACTGAAGCTTTCTTT. Protein sequence: CAISDRDRQNTEAFF.